A single sample is the source of the 30 T cell receptor beta chains below, sequenced in a study of cytomegalovirus exposure and HLA in healthy donors. This PCR relied on a set of 60 Vbeta primers and 13 Jbeta primers. The protocol was immunoSEQ multiplex PCR, while the TCRdb copy is restricted to in-frame clones and leaves out a portion. This repertoire shows 130,000 to 150,000 clones, about four fifths found once; its top ten account for around 4.1%. The sequenced material came from PBMCs. These receptors were taken from a man in his forties in good health and CMV-seropositive.

The chain joins TRBV9 to TRBJ1-2; 7 positions agree with TRBD1. Per the germline V gene, CDR1 is SGDLS and CDR2 is YYNGEE. The CDR3 extends over 16 amino acids. V lost 4 bases, J lost 7 bases, and 16 bases stayed unmatched. In DNA form, the CDR3 reads TGTGCCAGCAGCCCAGGGGCGGCAGGGGGATCGGTTGGCTACACCTTC. Its protein is CASSPGAAGGSVGYTF.

This clone was observed once. The chain is built from TRBV19 and TRBJ2-1, with TRBD2 identical over 10 bases. Germline-derived CDR1 and CDR2 are LNHDA and SQIVND (reference sequence). With 6 bases clipped from V and 3 bases from J, the junction kept 5 bases outside the gene matches. The CDR3 has 15 amino acids. The CDR3 loop is CASRELAGNYNEQFF. DNA of the CDR3: TGTGCCAGTAGGGAACTAGCGGGGAACTACAATGAGCAGTTCTTC.

J is TRBJ2-2 and V is TRBV6-6, with unresolved D. CDR1 is MNHNY and CDR2 is SVGAGI in the germline V gene (reference sequence). The CDR3 extends over 12 amino acids. V gave up 5 bases and J gave up 1 base, with 2 bases separating them. This CDR3 is CASSQNTGELFF. The CDR3 DNA reads as TGTGCCAGCAGTCAGAACACCGGGGAGCTGTTTTTT.

In its sample, this clone was seen once. The chain recombines TRBV10-3 with TRBJ1-2, with 7 bases identical to TRBD1. CDR1 is ENHRY, CDR2 SYGVKD, per germline. Losses at the gene ends were 2 bases for V and 9 bases for J; bases not matched to a gene: 6. The CDR3 runs 13 residues. The CDR3 DNA sequence: TGTGCCATCAGTGAGGACAGGGCTTTACGCTACACCTTC. Protein sequence: CAISEDRALRYTF.

In its sample, this clone was seen once. The rearrangement joins TRBV7-6 to TRBJ2-7; 10 nucleotides line up with TRBD1. The CDR3 loop spans 14 amino acids. The germline CDR1 and CDR2 sequences are SGHVS and FNYEAQ. V was pared by 6 bases and J by 6 bases, with 8 bases of the junction left unmatched. The CDR3 reads CASRGGQGLSEQYF. As DNA, the CDR3 is TGTGCCAGCAGGGGGGGACAGGGGCTGAGCGAGCAGTACTTC. The full variable domain, in which reference TRBV7-6 and TRBJ2-7 provide the parts outside the CDR3, is GAGVSQSPRYKVTKRGQDVALRCDPISGHVSLYWYRQALGQGPEFLTYFNYEAQQDKSGLPNDRFSAERPEGSISTLTIQRTEQRDSAMYRCASRGGQGLSEQYFGPGTRLTVT.

CDR3 region: CATSSKKLQLAGGRNEQFF. The CDR3, as DNA: TGTGCCACCAGCAGTAAAAAACTACAACTAGCGGGGGGGCGCAATGAGCAGTTCTTC. The chain combines TRBV15 with TRBJ2-1; 13 bases fit TRBD2. Germline CDR1 LNHNV, CDR2 YYDKDF (reference sequence). The J segment lost 6 bases and the V segment lost 3 bases, leaving 14 bases of the junction unmatched. The CDR3 is 19 residues long.

The rearrangement links TRBV5-1 to TRBJ2-2; 7 bases match TRBD2. Losses at the gene ends were 1 base for V and 3 bases for J; bases not matched to a gene: 3. The CDR3 totals 15 residues. Germline CDR1 is SGHRS and CDR2 is YFSETQ. CDR3 DNA: TGCGCCAGCAGCTTGCCGGGAGGTTACACCGGGGAGCTGTTTTTT. Its protein product is CASSLPGGYTGELFF.

The rearrangement joins TRBV27 to TRBJ2-3; the D gene is possibly TRBD1 (5 bases). Trimming stripped 5 bases from V and 8 bases from J, with 17 bases between. The CDR3 length is 14 residues. The germline V gene encodes CDR1 MNHEY and CDR2 SMNVEV (reference sequence). CDR3 in DNA: TGTGCCAGCAGTCTGATTCGGCAGGGCGGTACGCAGTATTTT. It is translated as CASSLIRQGGTQYF.

This rearrangement joins TRBV5-1 to TRBJ1-1; tentative D call: TRBD1 (5 bases). V shed 0 bases and J shed 0 bases, with 12 bases lying between them. Germline V gene data show CDR1 as SGHRS and CDR2 as YFSETQ. CDR3 length: 16 amino acids. The CDR3 sequence is CASSLEATAMNTEAFF. CDR3 in DNA: TGCGCCAGCAGCTTGGAAGCGACAGCCATGAACACTGAAGCTTTCTTT.

The chain employs TRBV27 and TRBJ1-1; the D gene is possibly TRBD1 (5 bases). The ends were cut back, 4 bases at V and 5 bases at J, with 11 bases in the middle. Germline CDR1 is MNHEY and CDR2 is SMNVEV (reference sequence). The length of the CDR3 is 13 residues. The CDR3 spells CASSSIGGTEAFF. In DNA, the CDR3 is TGTGCCAGCAGTTCCATCGGGGGTACTGAAGCTTTCTTT.

This sequence joins TRBV10-3 and TRBJ2-1; 9 bases match TRBD1. After removal of 4 bases from V and 8 bases from J, the junction contained 9 bases not matched to a gene. The CDR3 totals 15 residues. Looked up from germline, CDR1 is ENHRY and CDR2 is SYGVKD. CDR3 in amino acids: CAISGTGTGFDEQFF. Here the CDR3 DNA reads TGTGCCATCAGTGGGACCGGGACAGGGTTCGATGAGCAGTTCTTC.

This clone was found a few times. The genes are TRBV2 and TRBJ1-5, with 7 bases fitting TRBD1. The germline CDR1 and CDR2 sequences are SNHLY and FYNNEI. The V and J ends lost 8 bases and 3 bases, in that order; junction bases with no gene match: 13. CDR3 length: 16 residues. CDR3 nucleotides: TGTGCCAGCGCTATCGACCGGGACAGATTCAATCAGCCCCAGCATTTT. It is translated as CASAIDRDRFNQPQHF. The full variable domain, in which reference TRBV2 and TRBJ1-5 provide the parts outside the CDR3, is EPEVTQTPSHQVTQMGQEVILRCVPISNHLYFYWYRQILGQKVEFLVSFYNNEISEKSEIFDDQFSVERPDGSNFTLKIRSTKLEDSAMYFCASAIDRDRFNQPQHFGDGTRLSIL.

This chain joins TRBV5-5 and TRBJ2-2, with TRBD1 identical over 7 bases. V lost 3 bases to trimming and J lost 7 bases; unmatched junction nucleotides: 15. The CDR3 sequence is 17 residues long. CDR1 and CDR2 from the germline V gene are SGHKS and YYEKEE (reference sequence). CDR3 sequence reads: CASSWGQRQVRSGELFF. CDR3 nucleotide sequence: TGTGCCAGCAGCTGGGGACAGAGACAGGTTCGAAGCGGGGAGCTGTTTTTT.

The chain couples TRBV5-1 to TRBJ2-5; 10 bases align to TRBD1. This CDR3 is built from 14 residues. The V segment lost 4 bases and the J segment 5 bases; nucleotides outside the gene matches: 5. Germline CDR1 and CDR2: SGHRS and YFSETQ. DNA of the CDR3: TGCGCCAGCAGCGGGGGGGACAGGGGTGAGACCCAGTACTTC. It encodes CASSGGDRGETQYF.

This rearrangement joins TRBV25-1 to TRBJ1-3; D remains ambiguous. Per germline, CDR1 MGHDK and CDR2 SYGVNS. V was trimmed by 6 bases and J by 0 bases, leaving 12 bases between them. The CDR3 runs to 15 residues. The CDR3 spells CASSTTRGSGNTIYF. The CDR3 coding sequence is TGTGCCAGCAGCACCACACGGGGCTCTGGAAACACCATATATTTT.

This chain's CDR3 is CASSLTTTSGGSREQYF. The DNA for the CDR3 is TGCGCCAGCAGCTTGACCACTACTAGCGGGGGGAGTCGCGAGCAGTACTTC. The V and J genes are TRBV5-1 and TRBJ2-7, with TRBD2 matching over 12 bases. The CDR3 has 17 residues. CDR1 is SGHRS, CDR2 YFSETQ, per germline. V lost 1 base, J lost 6 bases, and 11 bases stayed unmatched. Full variable domain (remainder filled in from reference TRBV5-1 and TRBJ2-7): KAGVTQTPRYLIKTRGQQVTLSCSPISGHRSVSWYQQTPGQGLQFLFEYFSETQRNKGNFPGRFSGRQFSNSRSEMNVSTLELGDSALYLCASSLTTTSGGSREQYFGPGTRLTVT.

This chain links TRBV19 with TRBJ1-2; D not certain. CDR1 is LNHDA, CDR2 SQIVND, per germline (reference sequence). The CDR3 loop spans 13 amino acids. V was shortened by 4 bases and J by 3 bases, with 9 bases between the two germline ends. In DNA form, the CDR3 reads TGTGCCAGTAGTAAGAGGGAGCACTATGGCTACACCTTC. Translation gives CASSKREHYGYTF.

The chain couples TRBV20-1 to TRBJ2-3; D call uncertain. The V end lost 0 bases, the J end lost 7 bases, and 5 bases lay between the germline ends. Germline V gene sequence: CDR1 DFQATT, CDR2 SNEGSKA (reference sequence). This CDR3 has 11 residues. This chain's CDR3 is CSARDLHTQYF. The CDR3 nucleotides read TGCAGTGCTAGAGATCTTCATACGCAGTATTTT.

This sequence joins TRBV13 and TRBJ2-2, with TRBD1 identical over 10 bases. The CDR3 contains 15 residues. Germline CDR1 reads PRHDT; CDR2 reads FYEKMQ (reference sequence). V trimming: 8 bases; J trimming: 2 bases; junction bases outside the gene matches: 5. The DNA for the CDR3 is TGTGCCAGCCGGGACAGGGGAAGAAACACCGGGGAGCTGTTTTTT. It yields the protein CASRDRGRNTGELFF.

A note on this clone: A read error may produce the germline difference seen at one junction end. This chain joins TRBV7-6 and TRBJ1-5; D not certain. The CDR3 has 14 amino acids. Germline V gene lookup returns CDR1 SGHVS and CDR2 FNYEAQ. The CDR3 bases are TGCGCCAGCAGCTTAGGAGGTTTTGGTCAGCCCCAGCATTTT. Translated, it gives CASSLGGFGQPQHF.

J is TRBJ2-7 and V is TRBV11-2; 11 positions agree with TRBD2. The CDR3 sequence is 18 residues long. Per the germline V gene, CDR1 is SGHAT and CDR2 is FQNNGV. The V gene end was trimmed by 4 bases and the J gene end by 2 bases; junction bases not matched to a gene: 13. CDR3 region: CASSSLSRLAGTAYEQYF. DNA of the CDR3: TGTGCCAGCAGCTCCCTATCTCGACTAGCGGGAACGGCCTACGAGCAGTACTTC.

This chain connects TRBV5-1 to TRBJ2-7; D perhaps matches TRBD1 (6 bases). The CDR3 runs to 14 residues. V lost 2 bases and J 6 bases, leaving 15 bases between the germline ends. Germline assignment: CDR1 SGHRS and CDR2 YFSETQ. Here the CDR3 DNA reads TGCGCCAGCAGCTTCCGGGCAGGGGTTACCGAGCAGTACTTC. It specifies CASSFRAGVTEQYF.

The chain combines TRBV5-1 with TRBJ1-2, with D possibly being TRBD1 (5 bases). The CDR3 length is 14 residues. Germline CDR1 and CDR2: SGHRS and YFSETQ. Trimming shortened V by 0 bases and J by 2 bases, and 8 bases separated the two germline ends. DNA for the CDR3: TGCGCCAGCAGCTTGGAGGCAGGGAACTATGGCTACACCTTC. This sequence encodes CASSLEAGNYGYTF.

J is TRBJ1-1 and V is TRBV13; 7 nucleotides agree with TRBD1. Germline loops: CDR1 PRHDT, CDR2 FYEKMQ (reference sequence). The V segment lost 0 bases and the J segment 0 bases; nucleotides outside the gene matches: 7. The CDR3 consists of 17 residues. The CDR3 nucleotides are TGTGCCAGCAGCTTAGGATCCTGGGACAGCCTGAACACTGAAGCTTTCTTT. Protein product: CASSLGSWDSLNTEAFF.

The V gene is TRBV7-2, the J gene TRBJ2-5; TRBD2 is a possible D gene (7 bases). V was cut by 6 bases and J by 3 bases, with 20 bases left in between. Germline lookup yields CDR1 SGHTA and CDR2 FQGNSA. This CDR3 spans 16 amino acids. For the CDR3, the DNA is TGTGCCAGCAGTTCCCTGGGGGCACTAGCGAAAGAGACCCAGTACTTC. Amino acid sequence: CASSSLGALAKETQYF.

The chain is built from TRBV19 and TRBJ2-1, with D maybe TRBD2 (5 bases). Germline V gene lookup returns CDR1 LNHDA and CDR2 SQIVND (reference sequence). Trimming shortened V by 5 bases and J by 7 bases, and 21 bases separated the two germline ends. The length of the CDR3 is 16 residues. In DNA form, the CDR3 reads TGTGCCAGTAGTCCAAACACTAGGGTAGATAAGAATGAGCAGTTCTTC. It yields the protein CASSPNTRVDKNEQFF.

This chain links TRBV27 with TRBJ2-7; the match to TRBD2 covers 8 bases. V trimming: 2 bases; J trimming: 2 bases; junction bases outside the gene matches: 2. This CDR3 has 14 residues. Germline CDR1 and CDR2: MNHEY and SMNVEV (reference sequence). The CDR3 sequence is CASSLAGGTYEQYF. The CDR3 bases are TGTGCCAGCAGTTTAGCGGGAGGAACCTACGAGCAGTACTTC.

This rearrangement joins TRBV19 to TRBJ1-2, with no clear D. Germline-derived CDR1 and CDR2 are LNHDA and SQIVND (reference sequence). This CDR3 is built from 13 residues. V lost 6 bases to trimming and J lost 5 bases, with 13 bases between them. The CDR3 protein is CASSGLTLYGYTF. The CDR3 nucleotides are TGTGCCAGTAGCGGACTTACCCTTTATGGCTACACCTTC.

This chain joins TRBV1 and TRBJ2-4; the table assigns TRBD2, which was not confirmed against the DNA. TRBV1 is a pseudogene locus. CDR3 length: 20 residues. The CDR3 sequence is CTSSQDSSLAGELAKNIQYF. The CDR3 region has the DNA TGCACCAGCAGCCAAGATTCGAGCCTAGCGGGGGAGCTAGCCAAAAACATTCAGTACTTC.

The gene calls are TRBV4-3 and TRBJ1-5; D uncertain. V was pared by 4 bases and J by 0 bases, with 19 bases between. Per the germline V gene, CDR1 is LGHNA and CDR2 is YSLEER. This CDR3 region has 18 residues. CDR3 protein: CASSLRLPDTNSNQPQHF. For the CDR3, the DNA is TGCGCCAGCAGCCTCCGATTACCTGACACCAATAGCAATCAGCCCCAGCATTTT.